This entry is about one TCR beta chain. The CDR3 consists of 15 residues. The ends lost 6 bases at V and 3 bases at J; junction bases unmatched: 9. Germline lookup yields CDR1 MNHNY and CDR2 SVGAGI (reference sequence). Data came from immunoSEQ multiplex PCR; TCRdb stores just in-frame clones and leaves some out. The table lists 45,000 or so clones, 80% to 90% of them singletons, with roughly 1.2% in the top ten. This record comes from a study of T cell changes during pregnancy in multiple sclerosis. The chain joins TRBV6-6 to TRBJ2-7; 9 bases are shared with TRBD2. The receptor was isolated from a female donor with multiple sclerosis, enrolled in a pregnancy study. The sample in question was CD4+ T cells from peripheral blood mononuclear cells, obtained after pregnancy. CDR3 DNA: TGTGCCAGCAGCGATTTTAGCGGGAGTTTCTACGAGCAGTACTTC. Its protein product is CASSDFSGSFYEQYF.